The 25 T cell receptor beta chains in this list originate from one sample, sequenced in a study of T cell changes during pregnancy in multiple sclerosis. The data were produced by immunoSEQ multiplex PCR, yet TCRdb's version contains in-frame clones alone and is incomplete. Of under 70,000 clones detected, about 90% appear once; the ten largest clones hold approximately 0.64%. The material was CD4+ T cells from peripheral blood mononuclear cells, obtained after pregnancy. Receptor source: a female donor with multiple sclerosis, enrolled in a pregnancy study.

In this sample, this clone turned up once. V is TRBV11-1 and J is TRBJ1-1; 7 nucleotides align to TRBD1. V lost 5 bases to trimming and J lost 7 bases; unmatched junction nucleotides: 13. Germline V lookup: CDR1 SGHAT, CDR2 FQDESV (reference sequence). This CDR3 has 15 amino acids. In nucleotides, the CDR3 is TGTGCCAGCAGCCCGCCGACAGGGAAGGGAGATGAAGCTTTCTTT. Translated: CASSPPTGKGDEAFF.

In its sample, this clone was seen a few times. V and J are TRBV7-2 and TRBJ1-1, with a possible D match to TRBD1 (6 bases). Germline assignment: CDR1 SGHTA and CDR2 FQGNSA. This CDR3 contains 14 residues. V gave up 5 bases and J gave up 0 bases, with 10 bases separating them. The CDR3 loop is CASSRGHVNTEAFF. In DNA, the CDR3 is TGTGCCAGCAGCCGGGGACATGTGAACACTGAAGCTTTCTTT.

The rearrangement links TRBV30 to TRBJ1-5; 7 bases are a match to TRBD1. V gave up 5 bases and J gave up 2 bases; unmatched junction bases: 3. In germline, CDR1 is GTSNPN, CDR2 SVGIG (reference sequence). The CDR3 is 13 residues long. The CDR3 DNA reads TGTGCCTGGGACAGGGTGGGCAATCAGCCCCAGCATTTT. This sequence encodes CAWDRVGNQPQHF.

This clone was seen once. V and J are TRBV9 and TRBJ2-1; 7 bases fit TRBD1. This CDR3 has 15 amino acids. Germline V lookup: CDR1 SGDLS, CDR2 YYNGEE. V lost 0 bases to trimming and J lost 1 base; unmatched junction nucleotides: 1. The CDR3 DNA sequence: TGTGCCAGCAGCGTAGAACAGGGGTCCTACAATGAGCAGTTCTTC. Residues: CASSVEQGSYNEQFF. The variable domain in full, with the rest retrieved from reference TRBV9 and TRBJ2-1, is DSGVTQTPKHLITATGQRVTLRCSPRSGDLSVYWYQQSLDQGLQFLIQYYNGEERAKGNILERFSAQQFPDLHSELNLSSLELGDSALYFCASSVEQGSYNEQFFGPGTRLTVL.

The CDR3 reads CASSFGGQGTEAFF. In DNA, the CDR3 is TGTGCCAGCAGCTTCGGGGGGCAGGGCACTGAAGCTTTCTTT. V usage is TRBV11-1 and J usage is TRBJ1-1; D is possibly TRBD1 (6 bases). The CDR3 consists of 14 residues. CDR1 is SGHAT, CDR2 FQDESV, per germline (reference sequence). Trimming pared 3 bases from V and 4 bases from J, leaving 12 bases between.

This clone was seen only once. The chain employs TRBV4-2 and TRBJ1-3; no definite D call. Trimming removed 0 bases at V and 4 bases at J, with 13 bases between. The CDR3 is 16 amino acids. The germline V gene has CDR1 LGHNA and CDR2 YNFKEQ. This chain's CDR3 is CASSQEPRDRGNTIYF. For the CDR3, the DNA is TGTGCCAGCAGCCAAGAGCCCCGGGATCGCGGAAACACCATATATTTT.

CDR3 sequence reads: CASSLGQSTDTQYF. The CDR3 nucleotides are TGTGCCAGCAGCTTGGGACAGAGCACAGATACGCAGTATTTT. The gene calls are TRBV7-7 and TRBJ2-3; 7 bases agree with TRBD1. The ends lost 3 bases at V and 0 bases at J; junction bases unmatched: 0. Germline V gene lookup returns CDR1 SSHAT and CDR2 FNYEAQ (reference sequence). The CDR3 is 14 amino acids.

The CDR3 DNA is TGTGCCAGCAGCCGCGGGGCAGAGCCCTACGAGCAGTACTTC. Its protein product is CASSRGAEPYEQYF. This chain uses TRBV7-2 with TRBJ2-7, with D perhaps matching TRBD2 (6 bases). The germline V and J ends were trimmed by 5 bases and 2 bases, with 13 bases remaining between them. The CDR3 totals 14 residues. Germline values: CDR1 SGHTA, CDR2 FQGNSA. Full variable domain (outside the CDR3, taken from reference TRBV7-2 and TRBJ2-7): GAGVSQSPSNKVTEKGKDVELRCDPISGHTALYWYRQSLGQGLEFLIYFQGNSAPDKSGLPSDRFSAERTGGSVSTLTIQRTQQEDSAVYLCASSRGAEPYEQYFGPGTRLTVT.

The chain employs TRBV5-6 and TRBJ1-2; tentatively, D is TRBD1 (6 bases). The CDR3 runs 14 residues. The ends were cut back, 2 bases at V and 2 bases at J, with 10 bases in the middle. The germline V gene encodes CDR1 SGHDT and CDR2 YYEEEE. In nucleotides, the CDR3 is TGTGCCAGCAGCTTACAGGGCCTCAACTATGGCTACACCTTC. Translating gives CASSLQGLNYGYTF. The entire variable domain, with the rest obtained from reference TRBV5-6 and TRBJ1-2, is as follows: DAGVTQSPTHLIKTRGQQVTLRCSPKSGHDTVSWYQQALGQGPQFIFQYYEEEERQRGNFPDRFSGHQFPNYSSELNVNALLLGDSALYLCASSLQGLNYGYTFGSGTRLTVV.

This sequence joins TRBV13 and TRBJ1-5, with TRBD1 as a possible D gene (6 bases). This CDR3 contains 14 residues. Between the trimmed V and J ends, which lost 4 bases and 2 bases, there was a span of 9 bases. Germline assignment: CDR1 PRHDT and CDR2 FYEKMQ (reference sequence). CDR3 in amino acids: CASSWGLGNQPQHF. The CDR3 nucleotides are TGTGCCAGCAGCTGGGGGCTGGGCAATCAGCCCCAGCATTTT.

The chain combines TRBV5-1 with TRBJ1-1, with D maybe TRBD1 (6 bases). V lost 6 bases, J lost 5 bases, and 14 bases lay in between. Germline V gene data show CDR1 as SGHRS and CDR2 as YFSETQ. The CDR3 is made up of 13 amino acids. In DNA, the CDR3 is TGCGCCAGCAACTATCATACAGGGACTGAAGCTTTCTTT. It encodes CASNYHTGTEAFF.

The genes are TRBV9 and TRBJ1-1; the match to TRBD1 covers 7 bases. Germline V gene lookup returns CDR1 SGDLS and CDR2 YYNGEE. J gave up 3 bases and V 3 bases, and 14 bases lay outside the gene matches. The CDR3 loop spans 17 amino acids. Here the CDR3 reads CASSDLQGDLRDTEAFF. CDR3 nucleotides: TGTGCCAGCAGCGACCTGCAGGGGGATCTTAGGGACACTGAAGCTTTCTTT.

This sequence joins TRBV4-3 and TRBJ2-5; 12 bases agree with TRBD1. The CDR3 covers 17 residues. The ends lost 1 base at V and 1 base at J; junction bases unmatched: 4. The germline gives CDR1 LGHNA, CDR2 YSLEER. The DNA for the CDR3 is TGCGCCAGCAGCCAAGCGGCGGGACAGGGGGCCCAAGAGACCCAGTACTTC. Amino acids: CASSQAAGQGAQETQYF.

The gene calls are TRBV19 and TRBJ1-5; 8 positions match TRBD1. The CDR3 contains 14 residues. Trimming cost V 6 bases and J 5 bases; bases outside gene matches: 6. Germline V gene sequence: CDR1 LNHDA, CDR2 SQIVND (reference sequence). CDR3 amino acids: CASRRTGKDQPQHF. CDR3 nucleotide sequence: TGTGCCAGTAGGAGGACAGGGAAGGATCAGCCCCAGCATTTT.

V usage is TRBV5-1 and J usage is TRBJ2-1; D might be TRBD2 (7 bases). CDR1 is SGHRS and CDR2 is YFSETQ in the germline V gene. This CDR3 has 15 amino acids. V was pared by 5 bases and J by 6 bases, with 18 bases between. CDR3 DNA: TGCGCCAGCAGTGGGGGGGCCTTTATTGGCAATGAGCAGTTCTTC. Protein: CASSGGAFIGNEQFF.

The rearrangement links TRBV19 to TRBJ1-5; TRBD1 aligns across 9 bases. With V trimmed by 7 bases and J by 2 bases, 6 bases remained unmatched. Looked up from germline, CDR1 is LNHDA and CDR2 is SQIVND (reference sequence). This CDR3 region has 15 residues. CDR3 residues: CASTYRDRGNQPQHF. The CDR3, as DNA: TGTGCCAGTACCTACCGGGACAGGGGCAATCAGCCCCAGCATTTT. Using reference TRBV19 and TRBJ1-5 for the parts outside the CDR3, the full variable domain is DGGITQSPKYLFRKEGQNVTLSCEQNLNHDAMYWYRQDPGQGLRLIYYSQIVNDFQKGDIAEGYSVSREKKESFPLTVTSAQKNPTAFYLCASTYRDRGNQPQHFGDGTRLSIL.

The chain combines TRBV15 with TRBJ2-5; possible D gene TRBD1, 6 bases. This CDR3 has 15 amino acids. V was clipped by 0 bases and J by 0 bases, with 8 bases between them. CDR1 LNHNV and CDR2 YYDKDF come from the germline V gene (reference sequence). CDR3 residues: CATSRERGYQETQYF. CDR3 sequence (DNA): TGTGCCACCAGCAGAGAGAGGGGGTACCAAGAGACCCAGTACTTC.

This chain joins TRBV7-9 and TRBJ1-2; no clear D gene. CDR1 and CDR2 from the germline V gene are SEHNR and FQNEAQ (reference sequence). This CDR3 is 11 amino acids long. V lost 6 bases and J lost 8, with 10 bases in between. The CDR3: CASSRDTGYTF. CDR3 bases: TGTGCCAGCAGTCGAGATACGGGCTACACCTTC.

This chain links TRBV15 with TRBJ1-6; D may be TRBD1 (5 bases). The V gene lost 0 bases and the J gene lost 9 bases, with 12 bases spanning the gap. The V gene's germline CDR1 is LNHNV and CDR2 YYDKDF (reference sequence). The CDR3 sequence is 15 residues long. DNA for the CDR3: TGTGCCACCAGCAGAGATGGCAGGGAAAGTTCACCCCTCCACTTT. Its protein product is CATSRDGRESSPLHF. Complete variable domain (other parts from reference TRBV15 and TRBJ1-6): DAMVIQNPRYQVTQFGKPVTLSCSQTLNHNVMYWYQQKSSQAPKLLFHYYDKDFNNEADTPDNFQSRRPNTSFCFLDIRSPGLGDTAMYLCATSRDGRESSPLHFGNGTRLTVT.

V gene TRBV4-1 combines with J gene TRBJ2-5, with TRBD2 matching over 8 bases. The CDR3 extends over 16 amino acids. The trim removed 2 bases at V and 0 bases at J, leaving 5 bases unmatched. Germline CDR1 MGHRA, CDR2 YSYEKL. CDR3 amino acids: CASSQWRGADQETQYF. In DNA form, the CDR3 reads TGCGCCAGCAGCCAATGGCGGGGGGCTGACCAAGAGACCCAGTACTTC.

V usage is TRBV4-3 and J usage is TRBJ1-2; 9 nucleotides agree with TRBD1. Looked up from germline, CDR1 is LGHNA and CDR2 is YSLEER. V shed 0 bases, J shed 8 bases, and the junction held 7 bases outside the gene matches. The CDR3 is 15 residues long. In nucleotides, the CDR3 is TGCGCCAGCAGCCAAGAAGCCGGACAGGGGCTCGGCTACACCTTC. Protein sequence: CASSQEAGQGLGYTF.

This clone was found once. The chain employs TRBV7-3 and TRBJ2-2, with 8 positions matching TRBD1. The V segment lost 5 bases and the J segment 6 bases; nucleotides outside the gene matches: 5. Looked up from germline, CDR1 is SGHTA and CDR2 is FQGTGA. The CDR3 is 14 residues long. The CDR3 loop reads CASSGYRGSGELFF. CDR3 sequence (DNA): TGTGCCAGCAGCGGGTACAGGGGGTCCGGGGAGCTGTTTTTT.

The V gene is TRBV21-1, the J gene TRBJ2-1; no DNA check was done on the table's D call, TRBD1. TRBV21-1 is classified as a pseudogene. The CDR3 is 15 residues long. The CDR3 is CASSKGMDRDNEQFF. In DNA, the CDR3 is TGTGCCAGCAGCAAAGGGATGGACAGGGACAATGAGCAGTTCTTC.

The chain joins TRBV18 to TRBJ2-7; TRBD1 matches 8 bases. The CDR3 runs to 16 residues. J was trimmed by 7 bases and V by 2 bases; bases with no gene match: 13. The germline V gene encodes CDR1 KGHSH and CDR2 LQKENI. The CDR3 sequence is CASSPFQGAAPTEQYF. DNA for the CDR3: TGTGCCAGCTCACCATTTCAGGGGGCTGCACCTACGGAGCAGTACTTC.

V usage is TRBV21-1 and J usage is TRBJ2-7; TRBD1, as called in the table, went unchecked against the DNA. TRBV21-1 is listed as a pseudogene. The CDR3 has 14 residues. As DNA, the CDR3 is TGTGCCAGCAGCCGGGACAGGGGCCCATACGAGCAGTACTTC. Protein product: CASSRDRGPYEQYF.